This T cell receptor (beta chain) emerged from a study of T cell responses to AZD1222 COVID-19 vaccine. CDR3 length: 13 amino acids. The germline V and J ends were trimmed by 6 bases and 1 base, with 9 bases remaining between them. Germline V gene lookup returns CDR1 SGHTA and CDR2 FQGTGA. Measured with immunoSEQ multiplex PCR; TCRdb has only the in-frame clones, and not every one. The data hold approximately 140,000 clones, with more than 85% observed a single time. The clonotype was recovered from an adult in good health. Material: peripheral blood, obtained on day 0 of AZD1222 vaccination. The J gene is TRBJ1-2, the V gene TRBV7-3; D is uncertain. The CDR3 DNA reads as TGTGCCAGCAGTCCCGGGAGTAACTATGGCTACACCTTC. Its protein product is CASSPGSNYGYTF.